This T cell receptor (beta chain) was observed in a study of T cell repertoires in cytomegalovirus infection (dated by TCRdb to between 2017 and 2020). Regarding the study in general: Because public TCR beta signatures pointed to carriage of CMV infection together with the matching HLA type, the HLA type of each donor mattered for the analysis. Paper-wide results and their limitations: In both this cohort and an independent 352-donor cohort, the cumulative frequency of public TCR beta family members distinguished carriers of CMV infection plus the relevant HLA type. The ex vivo response was dominated by HLA-C-restricted CMV-specific TCR beta clonotypes, which also provided the single most frequent clonotype in two of eight donors.

Instrument on record: Illumina HiSeq 1500. In TCRdb, the public reads were trimmed at Q25 with fastp and aligned with MiXCR, with productive beta chains retained. Rows with a matching CDR3 protein are joined into one entry that keeps the most common DNA and genes. Present in this sample are 150,000 to 200,000 distinct CDR3 sequences, 15% to 20% of which were seen just once. The ten most abundant clones make up 2.5% to 3% of the sample. From cysteine to phenylalanine, the CDR3 is 15 amino acids long. Only the CDR3 DNA is retained, 45 bases long and in frame from the first base. CDR1 and CDR2 (SGHAT, FQDESV) derive from the germline V gene (reference sequence). Germline trimming amounts to 5 bases on V and 2 bases on J, with 6 as the count of junction bases outside the gene matches. In its sample, this clonotype was seen a few times. This receptor's antigen is unknown. Base qualities are not provided; no much larger clone lies one nucleotide away.

The sample comprised PBMCs. Here the chain combines TRBV11-1 and TRBJ2-5; TRBD1 lines up with 9 middle nucleotides. This TCR came from a human donor in good health (CMV status not recorded). Some clones in this sample may be carry-over from other donors' samples. The DNA is TGTGCCAGCAGCCCCCGGACAGGGGTTCAAGAGACCCAGTACTTC. Protein translation: CASSPRTGVQETQYF.